This section outlines one TCR beta chain sequence together with its context. The junction and the germline gene differ at one end; a read error may be behind it. The data derive from a study of sequential checkpoint blockade in melanoma. Libraries were prepared by immunoSEQ multiplex PCR; TCRdb keeps only in-frame clonotypes and omits some of them. The data show about 6,100 clones, with approximately 21% seen just once and about 16% held by the top ten. Treatment denoted: randomized to nivolumab then ipilimumab (arm A) or the reverse (arm B). The CDR3 spans 13 residues. This specimen consisted of tumor tissue (inferred from file names), obtained from a patient given nivolumab and ipilimumab in sequence. V is TRBV7-1 and J is TRBJ2-5; possibly TRBD1 or TRBD2 for D (5 bases each). TRBV7-1 counts as an open reading frame of uncertain function. This receptor was taken from a human donor with melanoma. The CDR3: CASSFGWGETQYF. CDR3 nucleotides: TGTGCTAGCAGCTTCGGTTGGGGGGAGACCCAGTACTTC.